This T cell receptor beta chain is from a study of Ad26.COV2.S vaccination and SARS-CoV-2 variants. Study-wide background: Enrolled in COV1001, the donor was in the Ad26.COV2.S trial arm, which received the vaccine. Notes on the study in general: Vaccinees reportedly had broad spike-specific CD8+ and CD4+ T cell responses. The analyses of TCR breadth and depth may have understated the size of total T cell responses.

As to treatment: some 20 received Ad26.COV2.S at low or high dose, single or two shots; 5 received placebo; per-sample allocation not given. Specimens were obtained on day 63 following the first vaccine or placebo injection. As regards this clone: Its antigen is currently unknown.

This table comes from immunoSEQ multiplex PCR, and its TCRdb copy is limited to in-frame clones, with some not included. The sample has 320,000 or so clones, 75% to 90% seen once. The CDR3 extends over 16 amino acids. Trimming cost V 5 bases and J 4 bases; bases outside gene matches: 8. The germline CDR1 and CDR2 sequences are MGHDK and SYGVNS. J is TRBJ2-2 and V is TRBV25-1; 9 nucleotides agree with TRBD2. Sequenced material: peripheral blood, taken in a trial of Ad26.COV2.S vaccine versus placebo. The receptor was derived from a person aged 18 to 65 who received the Ad26.COV2.S COVID-19 vaccine or a placebo. CDR3 loop: CASSSQGAGGTGELFF. The CDR3 DNA follows: TGTGCCAGCAGTTCGCAGGGAGCGGGGGGCACCGGGGAGCTGTTTTTT.